These 23 T cell receptor beta chains came from one sample sequenced in a study of CD8 T cells in Susac syndrome. About 0.45 to 1 ug RNA was reverse transcribed with random hexamers. TCRdb recomputed calls from the immunoSEQ multiplex PCR reads with MiXCR, one row per CDR3 protein. The sample records about 250,000 distinct CDR3 sequences, just over 90% being singletons. Source material: CD4+ T cells from PBMCs. The receptors were sampled from a human donor with multiple sclerosis.

The rearrangement uses TRBV18 and TRBJ1-1; 7 bases are shared with TRBD1. The CDR3 runs to 14 residues. The germline V gene encodes CDR1 KGHSH and CDR2 LQKENI. V trimming: 5 bases; J trimming: 1 base; junction bases outside the gene matches: 4. The CDR3 reads CASSTGTENTEAFF. CDR3 DNA: TGTGCCAGCTCAACCGGGACAGAGAACACTGAAGCTTTCTTT. The full variable domain, rest sourced from reference TRBV18 and TRBJ1-1, is NAGVMQNPRHLVRRRGQEARLRCSPMKGHSHVYWYRQLPEEGLKFMVYLQKENIIDESGMPKERFSAEFPKEGPSILRIQQVVRGDSAAYFCASSTGTENTEAFFGQGTRLTVV.

The CDR3 nucleotides read TGTGCCAGCAGCTTAGTTTCCGGTGGATCTCAGCCCCAGCATTTT. This sequence encodes CASSLVSGGSQPQHF. The gene calls are TRBV7-2 and TRBJ1-5, with D unresolved. This CDR3 spans 15 amino acids. CDR1 SGHTA and CDR2 FQGNSA come from the germline V gene. Between the trimmed V and J ends, which lost 1 base and 6 bases, there was a span of 13 bases.

V usage is TRBV28 and J usage is TRBJ2-3; 10 positions agree with TRBD2. The germline V gene has CDR1 MDHEN and CDR2 SYDVKM. The ends lost 3 bases at V and 2 bases at J; junction bases unmatched: 5. This CDR3 is built from 16 residues. The CDR3 region has the DNA TGTGCCAGCAGTTTTTCAGCGGGGGGGAACACAGATACGCAGTATTTT. This sequence encodes CASSFSAGGNTDTQYF.

The gene calls are TRBV20-1 and TRBJ2-1; perhaps D is TRBD1 or TRBD2 (5 bases each). CDR3 length equals 16 residues. Germline lookup yields CDR1 DFQATT and CDR2 SNEGSKA (reference sequence). Between the trimmed V and J ends, which lost 3 bases and 0 bases, there was a span of 15 bases. CDR3 bases: TGCAGTGCTAGCAGCCCGGGGCTAAGCTCCTACAATGAGCAGTTCTTC. Translating it yields CSASSPGLSSYNEQFF.

V and J are TRBV27 and TRBJ1-3, with 8 bases matching TRBD1. Germline V CDR1 and CDR2: MNHEY, SMNVEV (reference sequence). CDR3 length: 16 amino acids. Trimming cost V 4 bases and J 5 bases; bases outside gene matches: 10. The CDR3 is CASSSSPRTGRNTIYF. The CDR3 bases are TGTGCCAGCAGTTCCTCCCCCCGGACAGGGAGAAACACCATATATTTT.

The rearrangement uses TRBV3-1 and TRBJ2-2; the match to TRBD2 covers 14 bases. This CDR3 has 19 residues. Germline trimming cut 0 bases from V and 3 bases from J; bases unmatched to any gene: 6. From germline, CDR1 is LGHDT and CDR2 YNNKEL (reference sequence). CDR3 coding DNA: TGTGCCAGCAGCCAAGATTCATGGGGACTAGCGGGAGACACCGGGGAGCTGTTTTTT. Its protein product is CASSQDSWGLAGDTGELFF.

The V and J genes are TRBV27 and TRBJ1-5; the D is unclear. Germline-derived CDR1 and CDR2 are MNHEY and SMNVEV (reference sequence). Trimming pared 3 bases from V and 7 bases from J, leaving 13 bases between. The CDR3 runs 14 residues. The CDR3 sequence: CASSLRQAGQPQHF. The CDR3 DNA reads TGTGCCAGCAGTTTGCGGCAGGCGGGACAGCCCCAGCATTTT.

The gene calls are TRBV19 and TRBJ2-1, with 8 bases aligning to TRBD1. J was trimmed by 5 bases and V by 1 base; bases with no gene match: 7. CDR1 and CDR2 from the germline V gene are LNHDA and SQIVND (reference sequence). This CDR3 region has 16 residues. As DNA, the CDR3 is TGTGCCAGTAGTATAGGAGACAGGGGAGGACACAATGAGCAGTTCTTC. Amino acid sequence: CASSIGDRGGHNEQFF.

V gene TRBV20-1 combines with J gene TRBJ2-1; 8 bases fit TRBD2. V lost 1 base and J lost 8; bases outside the gene matches: 13. Germline V lookup: CDR1 DFQATT, CDR2 SNEGSKA (reference sequence). The CDR3 is 16 amino acids. The CDR3 protein is CSARVPGGRALDEQFF. The CDR3 DNA sequence: TGCAGTGCTAGAGTCCCGGGGGGGAGGGCCTTGGATGAGCAGTTCTTC.

This chain uses TRBV7-2 with TRBJ1-1, with D hard to call. The V and J ends lost 7 bases and 3 bases respectively, with 12 bases between them. Per the germline V gene, CDR1 is SGHTA and CDR2 is FQGNSA. The CDR3 is 13 amino acids. CDR3 sequence reads: CASKLREDTEAFF. DNA of the CDR3: TGTGCCAGCAAGCTTAGGGAGGACACTGAAGCTTTCTTT. Supplemented by reference TRBV7-2 and TRBJ1-1, the full variable domain reads GAGVSQSPSNKVTEKGKDVELRCDPISGHTALYWYRQSLGQGLEFLIYFQGNSAPDKSGLPSDRFSAERTGGSVSTLTIQRTQQEDSAVYLCASKLREDTEAFFGQGTRLTVV.

This rearrangement joins TRBV6-5 to TRBJ2-6; D may be TRBD1 (5 bases). Looked up from germline, CDR1 is MNHEY and CDR2 is SVGAGI. Trimming took 3 bases from V and 0 from J, leaving 15 bases between them. The CDR3 totals 18 residues. The CDR3 DNA follows: TGTGCCAGCAGTTATTCGCCTGACAGATACTCTGGGGCCAACGTCCTGACTTTC. This translates into CASSYSPDRYSGANVLTF.

This chain connects TRBV9 to TRBJ2-5, with D tentatively TRBD2 (6 bases). The V and J ends lost 0 bases and 2 bases respectively, with 8 bases between them. Germline CDR1 and CDR2: SGDLS and YYNGEE. This CDR3 has 14 residues. This CDR3 reads CASSVGTTQETQYF. The CDR3 bases are TGTGCCAGCAGCGTAGGGACTACACAAGAGACCCAGTACTTC.

This chain joins TRBV30 and TRBJ1-6, with TRBD1 as a possible D gene (5 bases). Trimming removed 2 bases from V and 8 bases from J, with 7 bases in between. This CDR3 is 12 amino acids long. Per germline, CDR1 GTSNPN and CDR2 SVGIG (reference sequence). In DNA form, the CDR3 reads TGTGCCTGGAGTTCGACAGATTCACCCCTCCACTTT. This gives the protein CAWSSTDSPLHF.

The chain employs TRBV30 and TRBJ1-5, with a tentative D call TRBD1 (6 bases). The length of the CDR3 is 12 residues. Looked up from germline, CDR1 is GTSNPN and CDR2 is SVGIG (reference sequence). V lost 2 bases, J lost 4 bases, and 6 bases lay in between. CDR3 sequence: CAWSRGNQPQHF. CDR3 DNA sequence: TGTGCCTGGAGTAGGGGGAATCAGCCCCAGCATTTT.

This clonotype occurred once. This chain connects TRBV14 to TRBJ1-4; no definite D call. Germline-derived CDR1 and CDR2 are SGHDN and FVKESK. The V end lost 2 bases, the J end lost 5 bases, and 6 bases lay between the germline ends. The CDR3 has 13 amino acids. CDR3 in amino acids: CASSQTNNEKLFF. CDR3 sequence (DNA): TGTGCCAGCAGCCAAACGAACAATGAAAAACTGTTTTTT.

This clonotype was counted between two and nine times. CDR3 amino acids: CASSLGAVTDTQYF. CDR3 DNA sequence: TGTGCCAGCAGTTTGGGAGCGGTCACAGATACGCAGTATTTT. The rearrangement joins TRBV12-3 or TRBV12-4 to TRBJ2-3, with a possible D match to TRBD2 (5 bases). The CDR3 totals 14 residues. V lost 3 bases and J lost 2, with 9 bases in between.

The V and J genes are TRBV2 and TRBJ2-5; TRBD1 is a possible D gene (5 bases). Germline CDR1 reads SNHLY; CDR2 reads FYNNEI. With 2 bases removed from V and 7 bases from J, the gap between germline ends came to 11 bases. This CDR3 has 13 amino acids. In DNA, the CDR3 is TGTGCCAGCAGTGAACTGCAGGGCGGGACCCAGTACTTC. Encoded protein: CASSELQGGTQYF.

The gene calls are TRBV7-9 and TRBJ2-6; 7 bases map to TRBD1. Germline values: CDR1 SEHNR, CDR2 FQNEAQ (reference sequence). The CDR3 extends over 19 amino acids. Trimming took 6 bases from V and 0 from J; bases not matched to a gene: 14. CDR3 coding DNA: TGTGCCAGCAGTTCACCTTCACAGGGGAATACCTCTGGGGCCAACGTCCTGACTTTC. This sequence encodes CASSSPSQGNTSGANVLTF.

This chain joins TRBV5-1 and TRBJ2-3, with a tentative D call TRBD1 (5 bases). Germline loops: CDR1 SGHRS, CDR2 YFSETQ. The CDR3 loop spans 13 amino acids. The V and J ends lost 4 bases and 4 bases respectively, with 10 bases between them. CDR3 coding DNA: TGCGCCAGCAGCCCCAGGGAAGCAGATACGCAGTATTTT. Translation: CASSPREADTQYF.

V and J are TRBV10-3 and TRBJ2-5, with D uncertain. Germline V gene lookup returns CDR1 ENHRY and CDR2 SYGVKD. The V and J ends lost 2 bases and 0 bases respectively, with 7 bases between them. The CDR3 is 14 amino acids. DNA of the CDR3: TGTGCCATCAGTGAGCAGATAAACCAAGAGACCCAGTACTTC. Encoded protein: CAISEQINQETQYF.

The V gene is TRBV11-2, the J gene TRBJ2-3; 8 bases match TRBD2. The CDR3 contains 15 residues. V trimming: 5 bases; J trimming: 1 base; junction bases outside the gene matches: 5. Germline V gene lookup returns CDR1 SGHAT and CDR2 FQNNGV. Here the CDR3 reads CASSRGGIGTDTQYF. In DNA form, the CDR3 reads TGTGCCAGCAGCCGGGGGGGCATCGGCACAGATACGCAGTATTTT.

This sequence joins TRBV29-1 and TRBJ1-2; the match to TRBD1 covers 8 bases. Germline CDR1 and CDR2: SQVTM and ANQGSEA. Trimming at V came to 0 bases and at J to 5 bases, leaving 2 bases not matched to a gene. CDR3 length: 13 amino acids. The CDR3 loop is CSVEDRTGYGYTF. The CDR3 DNA reads TGCAGCGTTGAAGATCGGACAGGGTATGGCTACACCTTC.

This clonotype has just a few counts. The chain recombines TRBV18 with TRBJ1-3; 7 bases map to TRBD1. The CDR3 sequence is 14 residues long. The germline CDR1 and CDR2 sequences are KGHSH and LQKENI. V lost 3 bases, J lost 1 base, and 0 bases stayed unmatched. The CDR3 here is CASSPTGSGNTIYF. Written as DNA, the CDR3 is TGTGCCAGCTCACCGACAGGGTCTGGAAACACCATATATTTT. The variable domain in full, with the rest retrieved from reference TRBV18 and TRBJ1-3, is NAGVMQNPRHLVRRRGQEARLRCSPMKGHSHVYWYRQLPEEGLKFMVYLQKENIIDESGMPKERFSAEFPKEGPSILRIQQVVRGDSAAYFCASSPTGSGNTIYFGEGSWLTVV.